A single sample is the source of the 20 T cell receptor beta chains below, sequenced in a study of Ad26.COV2.S vaccination and SARS-CoV-2 variants. Data came from immunoSEQ multiplex PCR; TCRdb stores just in-frame clones and leaves some out. The repertoire has over 450,000 clones, roughly nine tenths of them found once; the top ten carry approximately 1.7%. Treatment described: roughly 20 received Ad26.COV2.S at low or high dose, single or two shots; five or six received placebo; per-sample allocation not given. The study sampled participants on day 63 after the first vaccine or placebo injection. The source material was peripheral blood, sampled in a trial of Ad26.COV2.S vaccine versus placebo. Source of these receptors: a person aged 18-60 years who received the Ad26.COV2.S COVID-19 vaccine or a placebo.

The chain uses TRBV4-3 and TRBJ2-1; unclear D gene. CDR1 is LGHNA, CDR2 YSLEER, per germline. The V and J ends lost 1 base and 7 bases respectively, with 11 bases between them. The CDR3 is made up of 14 amino acids. Here the CDR3 reads CASSQAATFNEQFF. Written as DNA, the CDR3 is TGCGCCAGCAGCCAAGCAGCTACCTTTAATGAGCAGTTCTTC.

V gene TRBV18 combines with J gene TRBJ2-5; D is unresolved. V lost 2 bases to trimming and J lost 5 bases, with 9 bases between them. Germline V gives CDR1 KGHSH, CDR2 LQKENI. This CDR3 is built from 13 residues. DNA of the CDR3: TGTGCCAGCTCACCATACCGAGCGGAGACCCAGTACTTC. This codes for CASSPYRAETQYF.

The J gene is TRBJ2-1, the V gene TRBV19; D is uncertain. The V gene lost 5 bases and the J gene lost 4 bases, with 12 bases spanning the gap. The CDR3 is made up of 14 amino acids. Germline-derived CDR1 and CDR2 are LNHDA and SQIVND (reference sequence). CDR3 residues: CASSGVDVYNEQFF. Written as DNA, the CDR3 is TGTGCCAGTAGTGGGGTAGACGTGTACAATGAGCAGTTCTTC. Filled out from reference TRBV19 and TRBJ2-1, the complete variable domain reads DGGITQSPKYLFRKEGQNVTLSCEQNLNHDAMYWYRQDPGQGLRLIYYSQIVNDFQKGDIAEGYSVSREKKESFPLTVTSAQKNPTAFYLCASSGVDVYNEQFFGPGTRLTVL.

CDR3 amino acids: CASSPGTSGGRGEQFF. The CDR3 coding sequence is TGTGCCAGCAGCCCTGGGACTAGCGGGGGAAGGGGTGAGCAGTTCTTC. The chain employs TRBV6-2 or TRBV6-3 and TRBJ2-1; 14 nucleotides align to TRBD2. The CDR3 extends over 16 amino acids. Per germline, CDR1 MNHEY and CDR2 SVGEGT. V gave up 6 bases and J gave up 9 bases; unmatched junction bases: 10.

The chain links TRBV5-1 to TRBJ1-1, with D possibly being TRBD1 (5 bases). Between the trimmed V and J ends, which lost 0 bases and 7 bases, there was a span of 10 bases. Germline V lookup: CDR1 SGHRS, CDR2 YFSETQ. The CDR3 extends over 13 amino acids. CDR3 DNA sequence: TGCGCCAGCAGCTTGGTTCAGGGCAATGAAGCTTTCTTT. Translation gives CASSLVQGNEAFF.

The J gene is TRBJ2-7, the V gene TRBV15; 10 positions match TRBD2. This CDR3 is built from 15 residues. Trimming cost V 0 bases and J 4 bases; bases outside gene matches: 3. From germline, CDR1 is LNHNV and CDR2 YYDKDF (reference sequence). The CDR3 loop is CATSREAGGGYEQYF. The CDR3 bases are TGTGCCACCAGCAGAGAAGCGGGAGGGGGATACGAGCAGTACTTC.

The gene calls are TRBV2 and TRBJ1-1; D uncertain. Trimming took off 2 bases at V and 4 bases at J, with 14 bases between the two ends. Germline-derived CDR1 and CDR2 are SNHLY and FYNNEI. The CDR3 has 15 residues. Here the CDR3 reads CASSEFVLGATEAFF. CDR3 in DNA: TGTGCCAGCAGTGAATTTGTTTTGGGCGCCACTGAAGCTTTCTTT.

V usage is TRBV7-9 and J usage is TRBJ1-1; D unresolved. Between the trimmed V and J ends, which lost 4 bases and 0 bases, there was a span of 12 bases. The CDR3 sequence is 15 residues long. From germline, CDR1 is SEHNR and CDR2 FQNEAQ (reference sequence). The CDR3 DNA reads as TGTGCCAGCAGCTGGTACCGGGCCATGAACACTGAAGCTTTCTTT. This sequence encodes CASSWYRAMNTEAFF.

The genes are TRBV19 and TRBJ2-1; 13 bases align to TRBD2. The CDR3 totals 16 residues. In germline, CDR1 is LNHDA, CDR2 SQIVND (reference sequence). Trimming at V came to 2 bases and at J to 7 bases, leaving 5 bases not matched to a gene. This chain's CDR3 is CASSIRLAGGLNEQFF. CDR3 bases: TGTGCCAGTAGTATACGACTAGCGGGAGGTTTAAATGAGCAGTTCTTC.

The chain has TRBV2 and TRBJ1-5; the D gene is possibly TRBD1 (6 bases). CDR1 and CDR2 from the germline V gene are SNHLY and FYNNEI. This CDR3 region has 14 residues. Trimming shortened V by 8 bases and J by 2 bases, and 13 bases separated the two germline ends. The CDR3 region is CASRTATGNQPQHF. The DNA of the CDR3 is TGTGCCAGCCGGACAGCTACGGGCAATCAGCCCCAGCATTTT. Variable domain in full (rest from reference TRBV2 and TRBJ1-5): EPEVTQTPSHQVTQMGQEVILRCVPISNHLYFYWYRQILGQKVEFLVSFYNNEISEKSEIFDDQFSVERPDGSNFTLKIRSTKLEDSAMYFCASRTATGNQPQHFGDGTRLSIL.

The rearrangement joins TRBV30 to TRBJ1-4; D ambiguous. CDR3 size: 14 residues. Germline CDR1 reads GTSNPN; CDR2 reads SVGIG (reference sequence). Trimming shortened V by 2 bases and J by 8 bases, and 15 bases separated the two germline ends. CDR3 amino acids: CAWSRTWEEEKLFF. CDR3 DNA: TGTGCCTGGAGTCGGACCTGGGAAGAAGAAAAACTGTTTTTT.

The gene calls are TRBV19 and TRBJ2-1, with a tentative D call TRBD1 (5 bases). The germline gives CDR1 LNHDA, CDR2 SQIVND (reference sequence). The CDR3 covers 15 residues. V was trimmed by 8 bases and J by 0 bases, leaving 14 bases between them. The CDR3 DNA sequence: TGTGCCAGTCGCCAGCAGGGTAGCTCCTACAATGAGCAGTTCTTC. Translated, it gives CASRQQGSSYNEQFF.

CDR3 in amino acids: CASSQPTSGTDEQFF. The CDR3 region has the DNA TGTGCCAGCAGCCAGCCGACTAGCGGGACGGATGAGCAGTTCTTC. This rearrangement joins TRBV4-2 to TRBJ2-1; 11 bases fit TRBD2. J gave up 8 bases and V 3 bases, and 6 bases lay outside the gene matches. The CDR3 totals 15 residues. The germline V gene encodes CDR1 LGHNA and CDR2 YNFKEQ.

The chain couples TRBV30 to TRBJ2-3, with TRBD2 identical over 8 bases. The CDR3 extends over 15 amino acids. The J segment lost 5 bases and the V segment lost 0 bases, leaving 7 bases of the junction unmatched. The germline V gene encodes CDR1 GTSNPN and CDR2 SVGIG (reference sequence). As DNA, the CDR3 is TGTGCCTGGAGTGTACGGGGGGGGCGTAAAGATACGCAGTATTTT. Protein: CAWSVRGGRKDTQYF. Supplemented by reference TRBV30 and TRBJ2-3, the full variable domain reads SQTIHQWPATLVQPVGSPLSLECTVEGTSNPNLYWYRQAAGRGLQLLFYSVGIGQISSEVPQNLSASRPQDRQFILSSKKLLLSDSGFYLCAWSVRGGRKDTQYFGPGTRLTVL.

This chain joins TRBV18 and TRBJ1-3; D is unresolved. Germline V CDR1 and CDR2: KGHSH, LQKENI. Trimming took off 3 bases at V and 0 bases at J, with 12 bases between the two ends. This CDR3 is built from 16 residues. The CDR3 bases are TGTGCCAGCTCACCGACGACTTCCTACTCTGGAAACACCATATATTTT. Its protein product is CASSPTTSYSGNTIYF.

The chain employs TRBV19 and TRBJ1-4; D gene uncertain. The germline V and J ends were trimmed by 6 bases and 3 bases, with 17 bases remaining between them. The CDR3 has 16 amino acids. The germline gives CDR1 LNHDA, CDR2 SQIVND (reference sequence). The CDR3 is CASSPTSQAPNEKLFF. The CDR3 nucleotides read TGTGCCAGTAGCCCCACATCTCAGGCCCCTAATGAAAAACTGTTTTTT.

The V call is TRBV28, the J call TRBJ2-7; TRBD2 matches at 7 bases. Germline CDR1 and CDR2: MDHEN and SYDVKM. This CDR3 has 16 amino acids. V trimming: 6 bases; J trimming: 2 bases; junction bases outside the gene matches: 13. This CDR3 reads CASSLPGGHPPYEQYF. CDR3 nucleotide sequence: TGTGCCAGCAGCCTACCGGGAGGCCACCCTCCCTACGAGCAGTACTTC.

The chain couples TRBV19 to TRBJ2-7; 7 positions match TRBD2. Germline values: CDR1 LNHDA, CDR2 SQIVND (reference sequence). CDR3 length: 14 residues. Trimming removed 3 bases from V and 2 bases from J; junction bases left unmatched: 4. The CDR3, as DNA: TGTGCCAGTAGTATTCAGCGGGGACCCTACGAGCAGTACTTC. Encoded protein: CASSIQRGPYEQYF.

This clone came up once. The J gene is TRBJ1-2, the V gene TRBV6-1, with D unclear. CDR1 and CDR2 (germline): MNHNS, SASEGT. Trimming took off 3 bases at V and 6 bases at J, with 23 bases between the two ends. This CDR3 is built from 17 residues. The CDR3 bases are TGTGCCAGCAGTGACCTTCCGAGTAGACGGCCAAAGGATGGCTACACCTTC. It translates to CASSDLPSRRPKDGYTF.

A single count supports this clone. The CDR3 coding sequence is TGTGCCAGCAGCTCCGAGTTCAGCTCCTATAATTCACCCCTCCACTTT. Amino acid sequence: CASSSEFSSYNSPLHF. The chain carries TRBV7-2 and TRBJ1-6; no firm D call. Trimming took 4 bases from V and 0 from J, leaving 10 bases between them. The CDR3 contains 16 residues. Germline lookup yields CDR1 SGHTA and CDR2 FQGNSA. Supplemented by reference TRBV7-2 and TRBJ1-6, the full variable domain reads GAGVSQSPSNKVTEKGKDVELRCDPISGHTALYWYRQSLGQGLEFLIYFQGNSAPDKSGLPSDRFSAERTGGSVSTLTIQRTQQEDSAVYLCASSSEFSSYNSPLHFGNGTRLTVT.